The entry that follows covers one T cell receptor beta chain sequence. This sample stems from a study of blood T cell repertoires in COVID-19. Profiled with immunoSEQ multiplex PCR; TCRdb holds only in-frame clones, not every one. Of about 99,000 clones listed, about 83% were seen once; the top ten hold about 2%. CDR3 length: 15 residues. Germline CDR1 is SGHTA and CDR2 is FQGNSA. The V end lost 5 bases, the J end lost 4 bases, and 17 bases lay between the germline ends. The sequenced sample was peripheral blood. The V gene is TRBV7-2, the J gene TRBJ1-2; perhaps TRBD1 as D (6 bases). This TCR derives from a man between 65 and 80 years old with active or convalescent COVID-19. The CDR3 spells CASSQGSGLLYGYTF. The CDR3 coding sequence is TGTGCCAGCAGCCAGGGGTCAGGGCTCCTCTATGGCTACACCTTC.